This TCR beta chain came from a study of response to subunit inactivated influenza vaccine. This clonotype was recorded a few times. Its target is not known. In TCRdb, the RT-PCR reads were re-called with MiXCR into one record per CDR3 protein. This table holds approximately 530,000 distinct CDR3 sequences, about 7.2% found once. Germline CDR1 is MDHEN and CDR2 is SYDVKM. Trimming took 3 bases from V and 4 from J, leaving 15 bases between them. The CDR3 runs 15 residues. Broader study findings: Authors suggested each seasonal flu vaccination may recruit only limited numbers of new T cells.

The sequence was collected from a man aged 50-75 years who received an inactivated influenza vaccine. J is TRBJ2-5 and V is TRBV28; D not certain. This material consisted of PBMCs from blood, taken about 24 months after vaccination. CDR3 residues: CASSFITGGGETQYF. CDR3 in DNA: TGTGCCAGCAGTTTCATAACGGGTGGTGGAGAGACCCAGTACTTC.